This T cell receptor (beta chain) is from a study of memory CD8 T cells in hepatitis C reinfection (dated 2017 in TCRdb). Some background on the complete study: Among the donors, three cleared two back-to-back HCV infections on their own, whereas two got rid of a primary infection but ended up chronically infected after reinfection. Between about 2008 and 2012, 4 to 6 reinfection cases that had stored pre-reinfection samples were identified. The peak reinfection time point was selected on the basis of previously published longitudinal tetramer+ CD8 T cell frequency data. Samples at the peak of reinfection were taken 3 to 8 weeks after reinfection was detected. A case counted as HCV reinfection when an HCV RNA test came back positive after two negative tests taken at least 60 days apart. In five donors, the study followed the TCR beta repertoire of virus-specific CD8 T cells over time through an HCV reinfection episode. Participants who had resolved a prior HCV infection were followed every 3 months in the reinfection study. Points the paper makes about the study in general: With only a few donors, the study could not reach definitive conclusions about public clonotypes linked to secondary clearance.

Preparation of the library involved the immunoSEQ multiplex PCR assay. Genomic DNA was extracted from the sorted cells, and the TCR beta V, D and J regions were sequenced using the automated high-throughput method of Adaptive Biotechnologies. A two-step, bias-controlled multiplex PCR was used to amplify CDR3 regions. Amplified TCR beta libraries were sequenced on an Illumina instrument. The published analysis was carried out like this. The demultiplexed reads were processed to cut down on amplification and sequencing bias, and the IMGT database was used to assign CDR3 sequences to gene families. ImmunoSEQ software version 2.0 was used to analyze repertoire data. Clonotype lists were filtered to remove out-of-frame sequences as well as sequences containing stop codons in the CDR3. Clonotypes with a frequency below 0.01% were excluded because such clonotypes corresponded to less than one cell. Richness was computed as observed richness divided by input cell number, and evenness as Shannon entropy divided by log observed richness. Simpson diversity and Morisita-Horn overlap indices were used to quantify repertoire diversity and similarity between time points. Clonotypes were grouped as dominant (>1%), sub-dominant (0.5-0.99%), low abundance (0.1-0.49%) or lowest abundance (<0.1%). For the germline index, total nucleotide additions were subtracted from total CDR3 length, and that difference was then divided by total CDR3 length. Here the immuneACCESS table is served through TCRdb, limited to in-frame sequences with V and J called. Missing clones are a known gap in these copies; in checked studies unresolved V genes cover under half, and the rest lacks a known reason. The V and J calls and clone size come from that table; D and trimming were worked out from the DNA. The sample table shows 2,500 to 3,000 clones, and 75% to 90% are seen once. Approximately 20% of the sample is in the top ten clones.

The sample's time point label, in plain terms: peak reinfection, 3 to 8 weeks after reinfection detection. Sorted cells were sequenced directly ex vivo, with no in vitro expansion before TCR sequencing. The donors, who were people who inject drugs, were enrolled in the Montreal Acute Hepatitis C Cohort Study (HEPCO) in Canada. As controls, total naive CD8 T cells, sorted as viable CD3+ CD8+ CD45RO-, were obtained from two donors at each of the three reinfection time points. Before sorting, cryopreserved peripheral blood mononuclear cells were thawed and used as the source for purifying CD8 T cells. The MACS CD8+ T cell Isolation Kit was used to enrich CD8 T cells through negative selection. A BD FACSAria II sorter with FACSDiva software was used for cell sorting, and FlowJo was used for data analysis. Details on this clone: No cognate antigen has been identified for it. It has no much larger one-base neighbor in the sample; base qualities were not kept.

From the cysteine up to the phenylalanine, the CDR3 has a length of 13 residues. The sequence is cut down to CDR3 DNA, 39 bases in frame from base 1. The germline V end is reduced by 3 bases and the J end by 6 bases; junction bases left unmatched: 5. Taken from the germline V gene (reference sequence), the CDR1 and CDR2 loops are PRHDT and FYEKMQ. The material sequenced was naive CD8+ T cells sorted from blood. The cell subset or site label here, explained by the study, means: total naive CD8+CD45RO- T cells. The chain joins TRBV13 to TRBJ2-7; a stretch of 7 junction bases matches TRBD2. This TCR was recovered from a man between 45 and 60 years old with hepatitis C virus infection. The sequence in DNA is TGTGCCAGCAGCTTCGGGGGAGGGTTCGAGCAGTACTTC. It is translated as CASSFGGGFEQYF.